This T cell receptor (beta chain) was sequenced during a study of early T cells in non-severe SARS-CoV-2 infection. Study information: Unsorted whole blood bulk RNA was sequenced, with unpaired chains. Study observations and caveats: Anti-spike CD8 specificities were favored by VDJdb matching, whose results missed private and CD4 specificities.

Regarding this clonotype: As yet, its antigen is unknown.

Attachment of unique molecular identifiers was made to individual cDNA molecules. TCRdb re-analysed the 5' RACE reads in MiXCR, keeping a single row per CDR3 protein. Of 85,000 to 100,000 distinct CDR3 sequences listed, more than 9.5% were seen once; the top ten hold around 4.3%. The CDR3 consists of 13 residues. Trimming at V came to 6 bases and at J to 7 bases, leaving 8 bases not matched to a gene. The germline gives CDR1 MNHEY, CDR2 SVGAGI. The sample in question was whole blood, obtained at baseline. The sequence came from an adult who was a healthcare worker with PCR-confirmed SARS-CoV-2 infection or an uninfected control (not recorded which). The rearrangement uses TRBV6-5 and TRBJ1-2; 7 positions agree with TRBD1. CDR3 sequence (DNA): TGTGCCAGCAGCGCCGACAGGGCAGGTGGCTACACCTTC. Translated, it gives CASSADRAGGYTF.